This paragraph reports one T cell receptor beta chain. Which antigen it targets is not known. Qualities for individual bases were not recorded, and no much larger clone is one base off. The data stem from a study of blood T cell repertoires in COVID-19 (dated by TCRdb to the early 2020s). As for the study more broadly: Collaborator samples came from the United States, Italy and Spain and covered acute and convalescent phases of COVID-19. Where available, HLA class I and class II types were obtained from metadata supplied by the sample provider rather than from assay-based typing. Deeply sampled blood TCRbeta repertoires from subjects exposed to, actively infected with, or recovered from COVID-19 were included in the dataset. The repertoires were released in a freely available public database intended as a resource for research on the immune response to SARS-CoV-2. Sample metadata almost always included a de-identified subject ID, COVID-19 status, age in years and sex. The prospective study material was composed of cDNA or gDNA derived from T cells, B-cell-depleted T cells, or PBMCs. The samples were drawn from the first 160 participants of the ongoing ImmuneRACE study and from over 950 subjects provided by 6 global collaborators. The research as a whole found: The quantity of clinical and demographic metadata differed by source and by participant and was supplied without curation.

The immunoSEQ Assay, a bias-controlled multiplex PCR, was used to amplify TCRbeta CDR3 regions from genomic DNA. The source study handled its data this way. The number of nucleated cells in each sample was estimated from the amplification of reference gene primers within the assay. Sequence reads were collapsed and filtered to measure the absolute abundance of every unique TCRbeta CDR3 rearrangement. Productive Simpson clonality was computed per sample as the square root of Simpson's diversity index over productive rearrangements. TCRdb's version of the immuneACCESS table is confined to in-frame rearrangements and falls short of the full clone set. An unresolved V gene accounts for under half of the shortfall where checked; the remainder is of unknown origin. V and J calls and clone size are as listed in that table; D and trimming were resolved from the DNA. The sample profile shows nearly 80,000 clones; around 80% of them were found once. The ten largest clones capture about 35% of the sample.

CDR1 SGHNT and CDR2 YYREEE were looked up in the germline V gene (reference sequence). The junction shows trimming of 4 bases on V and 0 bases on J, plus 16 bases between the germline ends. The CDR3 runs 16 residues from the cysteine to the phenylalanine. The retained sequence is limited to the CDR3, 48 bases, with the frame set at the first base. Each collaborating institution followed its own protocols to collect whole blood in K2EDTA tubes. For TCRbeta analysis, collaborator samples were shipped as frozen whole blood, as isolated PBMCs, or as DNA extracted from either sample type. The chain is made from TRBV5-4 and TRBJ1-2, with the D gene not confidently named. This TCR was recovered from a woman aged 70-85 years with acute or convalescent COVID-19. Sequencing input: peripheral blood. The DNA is TGTGCCAGCAGCGCAGACCCCGGGAGAACTAACTATGGCTACACCTTC. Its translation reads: CASSADPGRTNYGYTF.